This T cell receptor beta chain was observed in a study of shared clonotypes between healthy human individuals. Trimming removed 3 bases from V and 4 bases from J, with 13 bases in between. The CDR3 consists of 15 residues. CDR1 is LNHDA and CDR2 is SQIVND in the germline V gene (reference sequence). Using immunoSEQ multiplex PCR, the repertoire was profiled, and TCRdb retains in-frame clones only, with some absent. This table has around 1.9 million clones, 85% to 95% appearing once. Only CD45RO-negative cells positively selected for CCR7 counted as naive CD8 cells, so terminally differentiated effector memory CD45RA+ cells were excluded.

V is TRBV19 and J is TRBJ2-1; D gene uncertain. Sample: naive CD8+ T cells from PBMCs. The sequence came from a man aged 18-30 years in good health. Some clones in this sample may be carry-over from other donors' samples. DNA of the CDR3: TGTGCCAGTAGTATCATTTTTGGACCATACAATGAGCAGTTCTTC. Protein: CASSIIFGPYNEQFF.